Below, 2 T cell receptor beta chains from the same sample are listed, as sequenced in a study of shared clonotypes between healthy human individuals. The protocol was immunoSEQ multiplex PCR, while the TCRdb copy is restricted to in-frame clones and leaves out a portion. The sample consists of roughly 660,000 clones, 90% of them appearing once. Sequencing was done on a sample of memory CD8+ T cells from PBMCs. Regarding subset: CD45RO+ cells pooled with CCR7-negative TemRA cells. The receptor set was obtained from a man aged 18-30 years in good health. Some clones in this sample may be carry-over from other donors' samples.

CDR3 loop: CASSNLADTQYF. The CDR3 DNA follows: TGTGCCAGCAGTAATTTAGCAGATACGCAGTATTTT. The rearrangement links TRBV27 to TRBJ2-3; no clear D. The germline CDR1 and CDR2 sequences are MNHEY and SMNVEV (reference sequence). The CDR3 extends over 12 amino acids. V was trimmed by 5 bases and J by 4 bases, leaving 7 bases between them.

The chain links TRBV11-3 to TRBJ1-3; possible D gene TRBD1, 5 bases. V was cut by 4 bases and J by 4 bases, with 8 bases left in between. Germline CDR1 is SGHNT and CDR2 is YENEEA. This CDR3 comprises 13 residues. The CDR3 nucleotides read TGTGCCAGCAGCTCCCGGACAGGAAACACCATATATTTT. Its translation: CASSSRTGNTIYF.